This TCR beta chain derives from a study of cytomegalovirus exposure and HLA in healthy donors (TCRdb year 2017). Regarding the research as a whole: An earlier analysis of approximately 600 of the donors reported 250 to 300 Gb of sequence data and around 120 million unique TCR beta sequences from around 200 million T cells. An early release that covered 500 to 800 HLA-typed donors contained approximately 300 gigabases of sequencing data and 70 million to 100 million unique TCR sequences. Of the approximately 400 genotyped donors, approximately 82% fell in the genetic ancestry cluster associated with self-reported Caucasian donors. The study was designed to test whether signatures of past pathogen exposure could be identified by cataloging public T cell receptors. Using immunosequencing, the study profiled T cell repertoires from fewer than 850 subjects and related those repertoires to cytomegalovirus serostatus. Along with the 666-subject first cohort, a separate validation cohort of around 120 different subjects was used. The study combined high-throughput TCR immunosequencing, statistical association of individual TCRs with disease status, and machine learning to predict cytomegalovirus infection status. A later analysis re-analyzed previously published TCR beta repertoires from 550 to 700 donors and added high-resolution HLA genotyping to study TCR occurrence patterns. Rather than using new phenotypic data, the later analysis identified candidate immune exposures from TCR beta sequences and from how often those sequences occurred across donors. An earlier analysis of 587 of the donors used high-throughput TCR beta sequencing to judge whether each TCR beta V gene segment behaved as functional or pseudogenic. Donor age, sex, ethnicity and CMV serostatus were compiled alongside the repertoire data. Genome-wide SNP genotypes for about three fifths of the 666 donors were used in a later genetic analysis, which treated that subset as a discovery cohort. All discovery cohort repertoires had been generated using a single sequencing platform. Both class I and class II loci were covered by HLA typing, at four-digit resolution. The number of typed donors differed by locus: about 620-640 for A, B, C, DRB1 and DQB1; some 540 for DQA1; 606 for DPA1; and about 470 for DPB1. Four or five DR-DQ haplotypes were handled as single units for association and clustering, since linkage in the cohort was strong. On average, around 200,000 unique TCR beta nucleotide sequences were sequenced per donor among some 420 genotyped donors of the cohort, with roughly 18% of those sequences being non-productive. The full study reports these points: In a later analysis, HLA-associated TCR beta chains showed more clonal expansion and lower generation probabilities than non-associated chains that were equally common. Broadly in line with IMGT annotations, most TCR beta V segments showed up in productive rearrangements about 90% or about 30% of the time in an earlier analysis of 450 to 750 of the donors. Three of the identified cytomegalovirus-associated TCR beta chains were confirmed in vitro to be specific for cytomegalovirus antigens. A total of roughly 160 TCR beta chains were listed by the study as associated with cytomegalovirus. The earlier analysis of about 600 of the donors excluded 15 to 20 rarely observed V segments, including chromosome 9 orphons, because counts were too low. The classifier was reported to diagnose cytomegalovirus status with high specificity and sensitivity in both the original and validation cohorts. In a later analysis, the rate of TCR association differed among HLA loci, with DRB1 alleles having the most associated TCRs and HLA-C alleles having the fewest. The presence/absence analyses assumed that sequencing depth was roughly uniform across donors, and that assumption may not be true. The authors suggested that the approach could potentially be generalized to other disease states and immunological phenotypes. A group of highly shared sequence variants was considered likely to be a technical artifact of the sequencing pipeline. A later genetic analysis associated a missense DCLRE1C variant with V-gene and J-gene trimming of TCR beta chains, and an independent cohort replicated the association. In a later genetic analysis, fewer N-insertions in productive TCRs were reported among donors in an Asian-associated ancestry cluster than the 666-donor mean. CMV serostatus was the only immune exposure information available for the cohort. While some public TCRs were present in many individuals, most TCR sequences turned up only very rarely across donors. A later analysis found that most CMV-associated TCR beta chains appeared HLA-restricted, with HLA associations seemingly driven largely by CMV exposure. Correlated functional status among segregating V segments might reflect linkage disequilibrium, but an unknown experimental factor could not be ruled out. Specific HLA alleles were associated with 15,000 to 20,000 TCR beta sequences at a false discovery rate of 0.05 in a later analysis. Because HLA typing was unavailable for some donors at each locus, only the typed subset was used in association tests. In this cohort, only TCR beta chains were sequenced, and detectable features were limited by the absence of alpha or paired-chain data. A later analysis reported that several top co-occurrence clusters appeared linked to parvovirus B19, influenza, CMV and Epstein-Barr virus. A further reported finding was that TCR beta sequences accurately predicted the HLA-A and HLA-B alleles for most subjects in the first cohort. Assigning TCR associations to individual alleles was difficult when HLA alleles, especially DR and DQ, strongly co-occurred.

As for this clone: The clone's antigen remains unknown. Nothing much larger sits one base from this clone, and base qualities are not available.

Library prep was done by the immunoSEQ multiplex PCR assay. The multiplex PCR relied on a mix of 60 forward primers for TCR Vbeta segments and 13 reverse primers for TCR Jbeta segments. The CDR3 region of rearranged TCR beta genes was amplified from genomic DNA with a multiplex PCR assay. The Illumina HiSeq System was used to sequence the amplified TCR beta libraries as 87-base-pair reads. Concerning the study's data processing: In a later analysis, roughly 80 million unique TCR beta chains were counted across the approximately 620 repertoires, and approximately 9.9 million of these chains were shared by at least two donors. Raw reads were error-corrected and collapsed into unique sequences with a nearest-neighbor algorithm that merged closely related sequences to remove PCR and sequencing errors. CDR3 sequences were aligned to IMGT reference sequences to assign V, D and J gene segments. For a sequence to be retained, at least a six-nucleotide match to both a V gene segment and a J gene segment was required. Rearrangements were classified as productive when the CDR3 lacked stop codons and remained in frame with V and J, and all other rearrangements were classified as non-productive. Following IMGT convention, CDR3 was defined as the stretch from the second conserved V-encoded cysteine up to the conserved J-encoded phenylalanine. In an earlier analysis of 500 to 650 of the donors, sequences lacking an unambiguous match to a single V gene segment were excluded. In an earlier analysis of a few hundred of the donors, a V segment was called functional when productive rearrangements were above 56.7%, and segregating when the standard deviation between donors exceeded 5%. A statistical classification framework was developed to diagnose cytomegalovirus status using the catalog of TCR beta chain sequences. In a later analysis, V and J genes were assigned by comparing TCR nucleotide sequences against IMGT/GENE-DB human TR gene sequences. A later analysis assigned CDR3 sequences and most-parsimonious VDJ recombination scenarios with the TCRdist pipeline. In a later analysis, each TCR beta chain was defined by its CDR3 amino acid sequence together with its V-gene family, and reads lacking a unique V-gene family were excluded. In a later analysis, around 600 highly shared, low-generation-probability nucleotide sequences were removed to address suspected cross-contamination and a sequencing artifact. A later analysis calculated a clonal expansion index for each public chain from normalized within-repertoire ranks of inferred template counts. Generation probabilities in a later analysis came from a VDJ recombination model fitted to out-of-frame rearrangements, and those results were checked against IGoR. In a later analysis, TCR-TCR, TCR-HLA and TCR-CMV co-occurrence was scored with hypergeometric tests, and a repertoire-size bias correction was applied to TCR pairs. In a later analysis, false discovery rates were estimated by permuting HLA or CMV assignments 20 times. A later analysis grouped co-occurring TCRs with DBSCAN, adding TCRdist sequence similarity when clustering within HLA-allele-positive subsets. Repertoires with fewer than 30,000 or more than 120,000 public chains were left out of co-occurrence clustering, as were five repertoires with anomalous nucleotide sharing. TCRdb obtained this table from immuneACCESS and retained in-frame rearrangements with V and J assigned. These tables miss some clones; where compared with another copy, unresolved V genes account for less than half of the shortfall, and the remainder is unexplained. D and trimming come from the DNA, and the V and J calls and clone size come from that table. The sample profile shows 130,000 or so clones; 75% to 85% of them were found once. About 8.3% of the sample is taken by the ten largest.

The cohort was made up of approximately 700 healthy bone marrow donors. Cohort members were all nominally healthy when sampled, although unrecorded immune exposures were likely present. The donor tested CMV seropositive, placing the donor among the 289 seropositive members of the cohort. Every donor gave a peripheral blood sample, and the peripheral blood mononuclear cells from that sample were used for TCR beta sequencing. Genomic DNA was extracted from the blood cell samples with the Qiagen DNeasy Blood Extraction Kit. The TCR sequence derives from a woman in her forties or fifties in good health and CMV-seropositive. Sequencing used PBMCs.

CDR3 region: CASRGLQGGSYEQYF. Here is the DNA: TGTGCCAGCAGGGGCCTACAGGGGGGATCTTACGAGCAGTACTTC. This chain joins TRBV6-5 to TRBJ2-7; TRBD1 aligns with 8 central bases. Measured from the cysteine to the phenylalanine, the CDR3 is 15 residues long. The kept DNA is CDR3 alone, 45 bases in frame from the first base. V is pruned by 6 bases and J by 4 bases, leaving 11 bases of the junction without a gene match. CDR1 and CDR2 are read off the germline V gene as MNHEY and SVGAGI.